This entry lists 23 T cell receptor beta chains sequenced from one sample in a study of patients and donors after allogeneic stem cell transplantation (dated by TCRdb to between 2020 and 2021). The library came from RT-PCR. The run used a NextSeq 550. Starting from the raw public reads, TCRdb applied fastp trimming at Q25, assembled clones with MiXCR and retained in-frame beta chains. Entries are consolidated by CDR3 protein sequence, retaining the most common genes and DNA. The sample has roughly 40,000 distinct CDR3 sequences on record, under 40% of them singletons. The ten largest clones represent approximately 79% of the sample. The sample consisted of blood, either unsorted or a sorted T cell fraction (not recorded which). Receptors originate from a human donor who was either an allogeneic HSCT recipient or a stem cell or donor lymphocyte infusion donor (not recorded which). It is not recorded whose cells these are; they may come from a transplant donor.

This chain connects TRBV29-1 to TRBJ1-2, with no clear D. Germline values: CDR1 SQVTM, CDR2 ANQGSEA. V lost 4 bases, J lost 4 bases, and 22 bases lay in between. The CDR3 loop spans 16 amino acids. The DNA of the CDR3 is TGCAGCGTTGCAGATCCGCAGGAACGGGGTTTCTATGGCTACACCTTC. It yields the protein CSVADPQERGFYGYTF.

The rearrangement uses TRBV6-5 and TRBJ2-7, with 14 bases matching TRBD2. The trim removed 1 base at V and 2 bases at J, leaving 10 bases unmatched. CDR1 is MNHEY and CDR2 is SVGAGI in the germline V gene. This CDR3 is built from 19 residues. In DNA form, the CDR3 reads TGTGCCAGCAGTTACTGGGGACTAGCGGGAGCAAGTTCCACCTACGAGCAGTACTTC. Its protein is CASSYWGLAGASSTYEQYF.

This clonotype showed up just a few times. The chain links TRBV3-1 to TRBJ2-5, with 9 bases aligning to TRBD1. Germline V CDR1 and CDR2: LGHDT, YNNKEL (reference sequence). The junction had 9 bases not matched to a gene; V was cut back by 11 bases and J by 5 bases. The CDR3 covers 13 residues. This CDR3 reads CASATGGEETQYF. The DNA of the CDR3 is TGTGCCTCCGCCACAGGGGGCGAGGAGACCCAGTACTTC.

The rearrangement links TRBV25-1 to TRBJ1-1; D is possibly TRBD1 (5 bases). This CDR3 has 14 residues. Germline assignment: CDR1 MGHDK and CDR2 SYGVNS. Trimming removed 6 bases at V and 3 bases at J, with 14 bases between. The CDR3 DNA sequence: TGTGCCAGCAGGGAACACGGAGGGGACACTGAAGCTTTCTTT. Translated, it gives CASREHGGDTEAFF. Full variable domain (remainder filled in from reference TRBV25-1 and TRBJ1-1): EADIYQTPRYLVIGTGKKITLECSQTMGHDKMYWYQQDPGMELHLIHYSYGVNSTEKGDLSSESTVSRIRTEHFPLTLESARPSHTSQYLCASREHGGDTEAFFGQGTRLTVV.

This clonotype was seen a few times. This chain connects TRBV10-3 to TRBJ2-7, with D perhaps assigned TRBD1 or TRBD2 (5 bases each). Germline loops: CDR1 ENHRY, CDR2 SYGVKD. Trimming removed 2 bases from V and 4 bases from J, with 15 bases in between. The CDR3 is made up of 15 amino acids. The CDR3 DNA is TGTGCCATCAGTGAGCCGGGACGGCCGACATACGAGCAGTACTTC. Encoded protein: CAISEPGRPTYEQYF.

The rearrangement uses TRBV7-2 and TRBJ2-7; unclear D gene. Germline V gives CDR1 SGHTA, CDR2 FQGNSA. This CDR3 region has 13 residues. Trimming shortened V by 0 bases and J by 3 bases, and 6 bases separated the two germline ends. CDR3 nucleotide sequence: TGTGCCAGCAGCTTAGCGAGGATCTACGAGCAGTACTTC. This encodes CASSLARIYEQYF.

In its sample, this clonotype was seen a few times. The chain is built from TRBV9 and TRBJ2-1; a weak D match, TRBD2 (6 bases). V was shortened by 0 bases and J by 3 bases, with 10 bases between the two germline ends. There are 15 residues in the CDR3. CDR1 SGDLS and CDR2 YYNGEE come from the germline V gene. CDR3: CASSVGLAFYNEQFF. The CDR3 nucleotides are TGTGCCAGCAGCGTAGGTCTAGCGTTCTACAATGAGCAGTTCTTC.

The rearrangement links TRBV28 to TRBJ2-7; D unresolved. CDR1 MDHEN and CDR2 SYDVKM come from the germline V gene. CDR3 size: 12 residues. Trimming cost V 6 bases and J 5 bases, with 11 bases left between them. CDR3 loop: CASSPPRNEQYF. CDR3 DNA: TGTGCCAGCAGCCCGCCTAGGAACGAGCAGTACTTC.

This sequence joins TRBV15 and TRBJ2-3, with D possibly matching TRBD1 (5 bases). The length of the CDR3 is 16 residues. Germline values: CDR1 LNHNV, CDR2 YYDKDF (reference sequence). V was shortened by 0 bases and J by 4 bases, with 14 bases between the two germline ends. The chain's CDR3 is CATSRDGRTRADTQYF. The CDR3 bases are TGTGCCACCAGCAGAGATGGTAGGACACGGGCAGATACGCAGTATTTT.

In this sample, this clonotype turned up a few times. V and J are TRBV18 and TRBJ1-1; the D is unclear. V was trimmed by 3 bases and J by 3 bases, leaving 11 bases between them. CDR1 KGHSH and CDR2 LQKENI come from the germline V gene. The CDR3 is 14 amino acids. The CDR3 DNA reads TGTGCCAGCTCACCCCAGCGGGGTCACACTGAAGCTTTCTTT. It specifies CASSPQRGHTEAFF.

This clonotype showed up many times. J is TRBJ1-1 and V is TRBV20-1, with no clear D. This CDR3 contains 12 residues. CDR1 and CDR2 from the germline V gene are DFQATT and SNEGSKA (reference sequence). The CDR3 DNA reads TGCAGGCTGGTCGTCAAAGACACTGAAGCTTTCTTT. It translates to CRLVVKDTEAFF.

The genes are TRBV7-2 and TRBJ1-1; the D gene is possibly TRBD1 (5 bases). The CDR3 totals 18 residues. V lost 4 bases and J 0 bases, leaving 21 bases between the germline ends. Germline V lookup: CDR1 SGHTA, CDR2 FQGNSA. CDR3 coding DNA: TGTGCCAGCAGCTCCACCGGGACCGCCTATAGAATGAACACTGAAGCTTTCTTT. Translated, it gives CASSSTGTAYRMNTEAFF.

This clonotype was found once. The chain recombines TRBV28 with TRBJ2-3; TRBD1 matches 10 bases. This CDR3 has 16 amino acids. Trimming took 7 bases from V and 4 from J; bases not matched to a gene: 11. CDR1 is MDHEN and CDR2 is SYDVKM in the germline V gene. The CDR3 region is CASNAPGQGYADTQYF. In DNA form, the CDR3 reads TGTGCCAGCAACGCCCCGGGACAGGGGTATGCAGATACGCAGTATTTT.

The V and J genes are TRBV11-2 and TRBJ2-5, with D unresolved. V was clipped by 4 bases and J by 4 bases, with 19 bases between them. The CDR3 is made up of 16 amino acids. CDR1 and CDR2 from the germline V gene are SGHAT and FQNNGV. CDR3 sequence reads: CASSSRPFELSETQYF. The CDR3 DNA follows: TGTGCCAGCAGCTCACGGCCTTTCGAGCTGTCAGAGACCCAGTACTTC.

CDR3 region: CSALGQLLNYGYTF. CDR3 sequence (DNA): TGCAGTGCTTTGGGACAGTTACTTAACTATGGCTACACCTTC. The chain is built from TRBV20-1 and TRBJ1-2; 7 bases match TRBD1. Trimming at V came to 5 bases and at J to 1 base, leaving 7 bases not matched to a gene. Germline loops: CDR1 DFQATT, CDR2 SNEGSKA (reference sequence). This CDR3 has 14 residues.

The chain recombines TRBV5-1 with TRBJ1-2, with no clear D. CDR1 and CDR2 from the germline V gene are SGHRS and YFSETQ. V was trimmed by 5 bases and J by 2 bases, leaving 7 bases between them. This CDR3 spans 12 amino acids. CDR3 DNA sequence: TGCGCCAGCAGTTTCTCGAACTATGGCTACACCTTC. Residues: CASSFSNYGYTF.

The CDR3 coding sequence is TGTGCCAGTAGAGAAGGACGCGAGCAGTACTTC. The encoded protein is CASREGREQYF. The chain carries TRBV19 and TRBJ2-7; no reliable D call. CDR3 length: 11 residues. Trimming took off 6 bases at V and 6 bases at J, with 9 bases between the two ends. The germline V gene has CDR1 LNHDA and CDR2 SQIVND (reference sequence).

This clonotype turned up a few times. The rearrangement joins TRBV29-1 to TRBJ2-2; no clear D. V lost 0 bases and J lost 0, with 2 bases in between. This CDR3 comprises 13 residues. CDR1 SQVTM and CDR2 ANQGSEA come from the germline V gene. CDR3 protein: CSVEDTNTGELFF. CDR3 sequence (DNA): TGCAGCGTTGAAGACACGAACACCGGGGAGCTGTTTTTT.

This chain links TRBV24-1 with TRBJ2-7, with D tentatively TRBD1 (6 bases). Germline V gene data show CDR1 as KGHDR and CDR2 as SFDVKD. This CDR3 is built from 12 residues. Trimming shortened V by 6 bases and J by 6 bases, and 11 bases separated the two germline ends. The DNA of the CDR3 is TGTGCCACCAGTCAAACAGGGTTCGAGCAGTACTTC. This sequence encodes CATSQTGFEQYF.

In this sample, this clonotype turned up a few times. The chain joins TRBV5-1 to TRBJ2-6, with 9 bases fitting TRBD2. This CDR3 comprises 20 residues. V shed 0 bases and J 1 base; nucleotides not matched to a gene: 11. The germline V gene has CDR1 SGHRS and CDR2 YFSETQ. CDR3 bases: TGCGCCAGCAGCTTGGCCCGTTTGGCTAGCGGGGCTTCTGGGGCCAACGTCCTGACTTTC. It is translated as CASSLARLASGASGANVLTF.

This clonotype appeared many times. The V gene is TRBV18, the J gene TRBJ1-5, with TRBD1 as a possible D gene (5 bases). CDR1 and CDR2 (germline): KGHSH, LQKENI. The CDR3 sequence is 16 residues long. V was pared by 2 bases and J by 0 bases, with 11 bases between. CDR3 DNA: TGTGCCAGCTCACCATTGAGACAGTCTAGCAATCAGCCCCAGCATTTT. Residues: CASSPLRQSSNQPQHF. The full variable domain, rest sourced from reference TRBV18 and TRBJ1-5, is NAGVMQNPRHLVRRRGQEARLRCSPMKGHSHVYWYRQLPEEGLKFMVYLQKENIIDESGMPKERFSAEFPKEGPSILRIQQVVRGDSAAYFCASSPLRQSSNQPQHFGDGTRLSIL.

Only a few counts were recorded for this clonotype. The gene calls are TRBV13 and TRBJ1-5; no reliable D call. With 6 bases removed from V and 0 bases from J, the gap between germline ends came to 12 bases. This CDR3 has 15 amino acids. Germline lookup yields CDR1 PRHDT and CDR2 FYEKMQ (reference sequence). CDR3 DNA sequence: TGTGCCAGCAGACCGCGTTCTTTTAGCAATCAGCCCCAGCATTTT. As protein: CASRPRSFSNQPQHF.

CDR3 sequence reads: CASSLGGYVRVIGYTF. CDR3 coding DNA: TGTGCCAGCTCACTCGGCGGCTACGTCCGGGTTATTGGCTACACCTTC. V and J are TRBV18 and TRBJ1-2; D ambiguous. The V end was cut by 4 bases, the J end by 7 bases, with 22 bases between. Germline CDR1 and CDR2: KGHSH and LQKENI. CDR3 length: 16 residues.